The clone carrying this TCR beta chain was counted only a few times. The antigen remains undetermined. Germline-derived CDR1 and CDR2 are SGHRS and YFSETQ. V dropped 0 bases and J dropped 3 bases, with 4 bases sitting between them. This CDR3 spans 12 amino acids. The investigators sampled blood at baseline, at cycle 4 day 1, and at cycle 7 day 1. This entry comes from a study of OX40 agonist ivuxolimab in advanced cancers. Assay used: immunoSEQ multiplex PCR; TCRdb lists only in-frame clones, some missing. The repertoire has tens of thousands of clones, 91% of them found once; the top ten carry about 6.6%. General observations from the study: The study did not work out the antigen specificity of the expanded peripheral T cells. CD8+ T cells averaged more expanded clones than CD4+.

This TCR came from an adult with an advanced solid tumor such as melanoma, head and neck, liver or kidney cancer. Source: CD4+ or CD8+ T cells sorted from blood, taken in a trial of the OX40 agonist ivuxolimab. The chain links TRBV5-1 to TRBJ2-7; D not certain. The CDR3, as DNA: TGCGCCAGCAGCTTGGATGACTACGAGCAGTACTTC. Translating it yields CASSLDDYEQYF.